This T cell receptor (beta chain) originates from a study of T cell repertoires in ileal Crohn's disease. Whole-study findings and limits: Clonal expansions were more frequent in active smokers than non-smokers at surgery. Compared with CD4 T cells, sorted CD8 cells carried more expanded clones.

Sequencing used immunoSEQ multiplex PCR; TCRdb keeps in-frame clones, though not all of them. This sample has 2,400 or so clones; approximately 81% occur once, and the top ten carry around 20%. With respect to this clone: Its antigen is not identified.

V dropped 0 bases and J dropped 3 bases, with 11 bases sitting between them. This CDR3 spans 15 amino acids. The germline V gene encodes CDR1 MNHEY and CDR2 SVGAGI. The time point: neoterminal ileum biopsy at postoperative endoscopy, about 6 months after surgery. Patients were adults with ileal or ileocolonic Crohn's disease needing resection. The receptor comes from an adult with Crohn's disease. The sample taken for sequencing was ileal tissue. The gene calls are TRBV6-5 and TRBJ1-2; TRBD1 is a possible D gene (5 bases). CDR3 sequence reads: CASSYSRASDYGYTF. The CDR3 DNA is TGTGCCAGCAGTTACTCCAGGGCTAGTGACTATGGCTACACCTTC.